These 30 T cell receptor beta chains share one sample of origin, sequenced in a study of T cell responses to AZD1222 COVID-19 vaccine. The table came from immunoSEQ multiplex PCR; TCRdb's copy has only in-frame clones and leaves some out. The sample includes about 150,000 clones, approximately 90% of them seen just once. The sequenced sample was peripheral blood, obtained on day 0 of AZD1222 vaccination. The receptors come from an adult in good health.

The V and J genes are TRBV2 and TRBJ1-5; D gene uncertain. The V gene's germline CDR1 is SNHLY and CDR2 FYNNEI. This CDR3 region has 15 residues. Trimming left V 2 bases short and J 1 base short, with 9 bases between. CDR3 residues: CASSENLPSNQPQHF. CDR3 nucleotides: TGTGCCAGCAGTGAAAATCTCCCCAGCAATCAGCCCCAGCATTTT. The full variable domain, in which reference TRBV2 and TRBJ1-5 provide the parts outside the CDR3, is EPEVTQTPSHQVTQMGQEVILRCVPISNHLYFYWYRQILGQKVEFLVSFYNNEISEKSEIFDDQFSVERPDGSNFTLKIRSTKLEDSAMYFCASSENLPSNQPQHFGDGTRLSIL.

This clone appeared a single time. This sequence joins TRBV30 and TRBJ2-2, with 8 bases fitting TRBD2. From germline, CDR1 is GTSNPN and CDR2 SVGIG (reference sequence). J lost 6 bases, V lost 4 bases, and 4 bases had no gene match. The CDR3 covers 13 residues. The CDR3 sequence is CAWISGGPGELFF. The CDR3 DNA follows: TGTGCCTGGATTTCGGGGGGGCCCGGGGAGCTGTTTTTT. Complete variable domain (other parts from reference TRBV30 and TRBJ2-2): SQTIHQWPATLVQPVGSPLSLECTVEGTSNPNLYWYRQAAGRGLQLLFYSVGIGQISSEVPQNLSASRPQDRQFILSSKKLLLSDSGFYLCAWISGGPGELFFGEGSRLTVL.

V usage is TRBV6-5 and J usage is TRBJ1-1; no clear D. The V and J ends lost 7 bases and 6 bases respectively, with 18 bases between them. CDR1 is MNHEY and CDR2 is SVGAGI in the germline V gene. The CDR3 covers 14 residues. CDR3 sequence: CASTIPLSIAEAFF. CDR3 DNA: TGTGCCAGCACCATCCCGTTGAGTATAGCTGAAGCTTTCTTT.

The gene calls are TRBV4-1 and TRBJ2-1; D might be TRBD1 (6 bases). The CDR3 has 14 amino acids. CDR1 and CDR2 from the germline V gene are MGHRA and YSYEKL. Trimming took off 4 bases at V and 4 bases at J, with 11 bases between the two ends. The chain's CDR3 is CASSPRDTYNEQFF. The CDR3, as DNA: TGCGCCAGCAGCCCCCGGGACACATACAATGAGCAGTTCTTC.

The J gene is TRBJ2-1, the V gene TRBV7-3, with D possibly being TRBD1 (7 bases). V lost 5 bases, J lost 7 bases, and 15 bases lay in between. Germline CDR1 SGHTA, CDR2 FQGTGA. The CDR3 sequence is 14 residues long. CDR3 amino acids: CASSPSEGANEQFF. CDR3 in DNA: TGTGCCAGCAGCCCCTCGGAGGGGGCGAATGAGCAGTTCTTC.

The chain recombines TRBV27 with TRBJ1-1; TRBD1 matches at 10 bases. The germline V gene has CDR1 MNHEY and CDR2 SMNVEV (reference sequence). The CDR3 covers 17 residues. The junction had 7 bases not matched to a gene; V was cut back by 0 bases and J by 3 bases. The chain's CDR3 is CASSLSGQGRSDTEAFF. The CDR3 nucleotides read TGTGCCAGCAGTTTATCGGGACAGGGGAGGTCGGACACTGAAGCTTTCTTT.

The chain carries TRBV28 and TRBJ1-5; unclear D gene. The germline V and J ends were trimmed by 2 bases and 4 bases, with 12 bases remaining between them. Germline loops: CDR1 MDHEN, CDR2 SYDVKM. The CDR3 spans 15 residues. This chain's CDR3 is CASSLTDARNQPQHF. The CDR3 DNA sequence: TGTGCCAGCAGTTTAACGGACGCGAGAAATCAGCCCCAGCATTTT.

The rearrangement joins TRBV14 to TRBJ1-1, with D maybe TRBD1 (6 bases). CDR3 length: 15 amino acids. Germline V gene sequence: CDR1 SGHDN, CDR2 FVKESK. V shed 4 bases and J shed 3 bases, with 15 bases lying between them. The CDR3 DNA is TGTGCCAGCAGCCGGCTACTACAGGGTTACACTGAAGCTTTCTTT. This encodes CASSRLLQGYTEAFF.

A remark on this clone: Other DNA sequences in the same sample also yield this CDR3. This chain uses TRBV11-3 with TRBJ2-3, with D hard to call. V lost 3 bases to trimming and J lost 1 base, with 5 bases between them. Germline CDR1 is SGHNT and CDR2 is YENEEA. CDR3 size: 13 residues. CDR3 DNA: TGTGCCAGCAGCTTCACGGGCACAGATACGCAGTATTTT. Residues: CASSFTGTDTQYF.

This clone was detected a few times. The chain recombines TRBV5-4 with TRBJ2-1; TRBD2 might be the D (7 bases). The CDR3 extends over 16 amino acids. V lost 2 bases to trimming and J lost 4 bases, with 16 bases between them. The germline V gene encodes CDR1 SGHNT and CDR2 YYREEE (reference sequence). CDR3 DNA sequence: TGTGCCAGCAGCTTCTCCGCGGGGGCAAATTACAATGAGCAGTTCTTC. Protein: CASSFSAGANYNEQFF.

This clone was seen only a few times. This chain uses TRBV5-1 with TRBJ1-6, with D uncertain. Trimming removed 0 bases from V and 0 bases from J, with 7 bases in between. Germline V gene lookup returns CDR1 SGHRS and CDR2 YFSETQ. The CDR3 runs 16 residues. CDR3 nucleotide sequence: TGCGCCAGCAGCTTGGACGCAGTCTCCTATAATTCACCCCTCCACTTT. This gives the protein CASSLDAVSYNSPLHF.

This chain joins TRBV30 and TRBJ2-3; D is unclear. CDR3 size: 13 residues. Germline-derived CDR1 and CDR2 are GTSNPN and SVGIG (reference sequence). V was clipped by 7 bases and J by 2 bases, with 13 bases between them. Here the CDR3 DNA reads TGTGCCTCGTCGGGCGGATACACAGATACGCAGTATTTT. This codes for CASSGGYTDTQYF.

The chain employs TRBV19 and TRBJ2-6; D gene uncertain. From germline, CDR1 is LNHDA and CDR2 SQIVND (reference sequence). CDR3 size: 15 residues. Trimming left V 7 bases short and J 2 bases short, with 12 bases between. The CDR3 DNA is TGTGCCAGTACCCGAAGGGCGGCTGGGGCCAACGTCCTGACTTTC. It yields the protein CASTRRAAGANVLTF.

A word on this clone: Other nucleotide sequences in the sample specify the same CDR3. The J gene is TRBJ1-1, the V gene TRBV3-1 (or the pseudogene TRBV3-2); D not certain. Germline CDR1 is LGHDT and CDR2 is YNNKEL (reference sequence). V was shortened by 1 base and J by 0 bases, with 6 bases between the two germline ends. This CDR3 contains 14 residues. This chain's CDR3 is CASSQGRVNTEAFF. In DNA, the CDR3 is TGTGCCAGCAGCCAAGGAAGGGTGAACACTGAAGCTTTCTTT.

This chain joins TRBV3-1 (or the pseudogene TRBV3-2) and TRBJ2-2; D is perhaps TRBD2 (5 bases). This CDR3 region has 20 residues. V lost 4 bases and J lost 0, with 24 bases in between. Germline V CDR1 and CDR2: LGHDT, YNNKEL (reference sequence). The CDR3 protein is CASSRLHGEPRGSNTGELFF. In nucleotides, the CDR3 is TGTGCCAGCAGCCGCCTCCACGGGGAGCCCCGGGGATCGAACACCGGGGAGCTGTTTTTT.

The chain links TRBV7-8 to TRBJ2-1; the D is unclear. V was shortened by 4 bases and J by 5 bases, with 9 bases between the two germline ends. This CDR3 comprises 13 residues. Germline CDR1 reads SGHVS; CDR2 reads FQNEAQ. The CDR3 loop is CASSWQRDNEQFF. In DNA, the CDR3 is TGTGCCAGCAGCTGGCAAAGGGACAATGAGCAGTTCTTC.

This clone has a single count. CDR3 nucleotide sequence: TGTGCCAGCAGCCGCACTAGCGGGGGTGGGGACGAGCAGTACTTC. It yields the protein CASSRTSGGGDEQYF. The chain uses TRBV6-5 and TRBJ2-7; 11 positions agree with TRBD2. V shed 6 bases and J 5 bases; nucleotides not matched to a gene: 9. Germline loops: CDR1 MNHEY, CDR2 SVGAGI. The CDR3 runs to 15 residues.

This rearrangement joins TRBV28 to TRBJ1-4; TRBD1 is a possible D gene (5 bases). With 5 bases removed from V and 6 bases from J, the gap between germline ends came to 16 bases. The CDR3 covers 15 residues. The germline CDR1 and CDR2 sequences are MDHEN and SYDVKM. The chain's CDR3 is CASSPRDYGYEKLFF. The CDR3 DNA reads as TGTGCCAGCAGTCCCCGGGACTATGGCTATGAAAAACTGTTTTTT.

This chain uses TRBV4-3 with TRBJ1-6, with 7 nucleotides matching TRBD1. Trimming at V came to 1 base and at J to 8 bases, leaving 14 bases not matched to a gene. The CDR3 contains 18 residues. Looked up from germline, CDR1 is LGHNA and CDR2 is YSLEER. In DNA, the CDR3 is TGCGCCAGCAGCCAAGGATTGCAGGGGGTGAGTGCTGATTCACCCCTCCACTTT. Its protein product is CASSQGLQGVSADSPLHF.

The rearrangement joins TRBV30 to TRBJ2-3; 8 bases fit TRBD2. Per the germline V gene, CDR1 is GTSNPN and CDR2 is SVGIG (reference sequence). Trimming cost V 1 base and J 6 bases; bases outside gene matches: 9. This CDR3 has 15 amino acids. The DNA for the CDR3 is TGTGCCTGGAGTGGAGGCGGGGGGCTCCGGGATACGCAGTATTTT. This translates into CAWSGGGGLRDTQYF.

J is TRBJ2-3 and V is TRBV7-2; D assignment may be TRBD1 or TRBD2 (5 bases each). Germline lookup yields CDR1 SGHTA and CDR2 FQGNSA. V lost 7 bases to trimming and J lost 2 bases, with 13 bases between them. This CDR3 has 14 residues. In DNA, the CDR3 is TGTGCCAGCATCCCGGGACCCCTCACAGATACGCAGTATTTT. This encodes CASIPGPLTDTQYF.

The V and J genes are TRBV19 and TRBJ2-1; a weak D match, TRBD1 (5 bases). Germline V gene sequence: CDR1 LNHDA, CDR2 SQIVND (reference sequence). Trimming removed 2 bases at V and 11 bases at J, with 10 bases between. The CDR3 extends over 12 amino acids. CDR3 in amino acids: CASSIMGQQQFF. As DNA, the CDR3 is TGTGCCAGTAGTATAATGGGGCAGCAGCAGTTCTTC.

The genes are TRBV5-1 and TRBJ1-5; TRBD1 is a possible D gene (5 bases). The CDR3 is 15 residues long. Trimming shortened V by 2 bases and J by 2 bases, and 11 bases separated the two germline ends. Germline V lookup: CDR1 SGHRS, CDR2 YFSETQ. The CDR3 loop reads CASSFLGGGNQPQHF. CDR3 DNA: TGCGCCAGCAGCTTTTTGGGGGGAGGCAATCAGCCCCAGCATTTT.

V gene TRBV7-2 combines with J gene TRBJ2-5; 7 bases are a match to TRBD1. Germline lookup yields CDR1 SGHTA and CDR2 FQGNSA. The CDR3 is 15 residues long. Trimming at V came to 5 bases and at J to 4 bases, leaving 10 bases not matched to a gene. The CDR3 loop is CASSQQTGLGETQYF. In nucleotides, the CDR3 is TGTGCCAGCAGCCAACAGACAGGGCTTGGAGAGACCCAGTACTTC.

The chain uses TRBV7-8 and TRBJ1-2, with D unresolved. Germline V lookup: CDR1 SGHVS, CDR2 FQNEAQ. The CDR3 extends over 16 amino acids. Trimming cost V 2 bases and J 2 bases, with 15 bases left between them. The CDR3 sequence is CASSLNTAEPNYGYTF. In nucleotides, the CDR3 is TGTGCCAGCAGCTTAAATACAGCAGAACCGAACTATGGCTACACCTTC. The full variable domain, in which reference TRBV7-8 and TRBJ1-2 provide the parts outside the CDR3, is GAGVSQSPRYKVAKRGQDVALRCDPISGHVSLFWYQQALGQGPEFLTYFQNEAQLDKSGLPSDRFFAERPEGSVSTLKIQRTQQEDSAVYLCASSLNTAEPNYGYTFGSGTRLTVV.

The chain employs TRBV18 and TRBJ2-5; 7 nucleotides agree with TRBD1. The CDR3 has 14 amino acids. V lost 1 base, J lost 4 bases, and 3 bases stayed unmatched. Looked up from germline, CDR1 is KGHSH and CDR2 is LQKENI. For the CDR3, the DNA is TGTGCCAGCTCACCACTACGACAGGGAGAGACCCAGTACTTC. The encoded protein is CASSPLRQGETQYF. The whole variable domain, remainder taken from reference TRBV18 and TRBJ2-5, is NAGVMQNPRHLVRRRGQEARLRCSPMKGHSHVYWYRQLPEEGLKFMVYLQKENIIDESGMPKERFSAEFPKEGPSILRIQQVVRGDSAAYFCASSPLRQGETQYFGPGTRLLVL.

In its sample, this clone was seen a few times. The chain carries TRBV20-1 and TRBJ1-5; D is unresolved. The CDR3 runs to 11 residues. The germline V gene encodes CDR1 DFQATT and CDR2 SNEGSKA (reference sequence). Trimming pared 1 base from V and 6 bases from J, leaving 4 bases between. CDR3 amino acids: CSARVGQPQHF. DNA of the CDR3: TGCAGTGCTAGAGTTGGTCAGCCCCAGCATTTT.

The chain links TRBV6-2 or TRBV6-3 to TRBJ1-5; weak D call: TRBD1 (6 bases). Trimming took 6 bases from V and 3 from J, leaving 12 bases between them. Germline V CDR1 and CDR2: MNHEY, SVGEGT. The CDR3 loop spans 14 amino acids. The CDR3 DNA reads TGTGCCAGCAGCCCGGACAGCAACAATCAGCCCCAGCATTTT. As protein: CASSPDSNNQPQHF.

V and J are TRBV27 and TRBJ1-3; D is ambiguous. The CDR3 loop spans 14 amino acids. Trimming left V 5 bases short and J 4 bases short, with 12 bases between. Germline V CDR1 and CDR2: MNHEY, SMNVEV (reference sequence). Here the CDR3 DNA reads TGTGCCAGCAGTCCCTTCGGTGCGGGAAACACCATATATTTT. It encodes CASSPFGAGNTIYF.

A single count supports this clone. The CDR3 DNA reads TGTGCCTTGGACCTCAACTTCCTCTCTGGAAACACCATATATTTT. This encodes CALDLNFLSGNTIYF. This sequence joins TRBV30 and TRBJ1-3; D unresolved. The CDR3 extends over 15 amino acids. V lost 7 bases to trimming and J lost 0 bases, with 16 bases between them. In germline, CDR1 is GTSNPN, CDR2 SVGIG (reference sequence).